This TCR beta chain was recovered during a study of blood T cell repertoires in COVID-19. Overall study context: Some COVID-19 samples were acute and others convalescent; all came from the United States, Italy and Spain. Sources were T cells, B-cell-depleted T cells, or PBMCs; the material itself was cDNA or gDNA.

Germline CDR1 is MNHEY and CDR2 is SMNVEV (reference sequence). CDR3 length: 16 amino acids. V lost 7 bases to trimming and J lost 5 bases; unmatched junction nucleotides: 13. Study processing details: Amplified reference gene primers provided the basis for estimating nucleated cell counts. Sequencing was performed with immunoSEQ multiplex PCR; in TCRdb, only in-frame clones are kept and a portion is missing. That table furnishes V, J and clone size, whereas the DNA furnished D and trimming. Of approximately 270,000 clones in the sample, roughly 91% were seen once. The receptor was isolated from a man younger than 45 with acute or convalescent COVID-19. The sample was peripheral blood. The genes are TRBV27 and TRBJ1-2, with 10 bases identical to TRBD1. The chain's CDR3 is CASTPNGDRGFYGYTF. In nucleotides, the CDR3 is TGTGCCAGCACCCCCAACGGGGACAGGGGTTTTTATGGCTACACCTTC.